The 23 T cell receptor beta chains below were found in one sample sequenced in a study of CD4 T cells in relation to SARS-CoV-2 and coronaviruses. The repertoire was sequenced with immunoSEQ multiplex PCR; TCRdb's copy has only in-frame clones and lacks some. The data hold about 21,000 clones, with around 76% observed a single time. Antigens of these TCRs are unknown. Unexposed donor CD4+ T cells date from about 2011-2018, before the COVID-19 pandemic. The cells were cultured for approximately 10 days before CD4+ T cells were isolated. The sample was CD4+ T cells from PBMCs, cultured in vitro. These receptors were obtained from a human donor in good health.

This clone was picked up a small number of times. The J gene is TRBJ1-1, the V gene TRBV6-6; no clear D. Germline CDR1 and CDR2: MNHNY and SVGAGI (reference sequence). V lost 2 bases and J lost 2, with 12 bases in between. The CDR3 is 15 residues long. The CDR3 DNA sequence: TGTGCCAGCAGTTACCCCGCCAGTCAAAACACTGAAGCTTTCTTT. Its translation: CASSYPASQNTEAFF.

The chain is built from TRBV10-2 and TRBJ2-7; tentative D call: TRBD2 (5 bases). Germline assignment: CDR1 WSHSY and CDR2 SAAADI. The CDR3 covers 14 residues. V lost 7 bases, J lost 0 bases, and 13 bases lay in between. CDR3 loop: CASIQQGGSYEQYF. In DNA, the CDR3 is TGCGCCAGCATCCAGCAAGGAGGCTCCTACGAGCAGTACTTC.

The chain couples TRBV25-1 to TRBJ1-4; perhaps TRBD1 as D (5 bases). Germline CDR1 is MGHDK and CDR2 is SYGVNS. Trimming cost V 3 bases and J 7 bases, with 12 bases left between them. The CDR3 loop spans 14 amino acids. This CDR3 is CASSDSQGGEKLFF. The DNA for the CDR3 is TGTGCCAGCAGTGACTCTCAGGGTGGTGAAAAACTGTTTTTT.

J is TRBJ2-1 and V is TRBV18; D is perhaps TRBD2 (7 bases). The CDR3 is 14 amino acids. The V end was cut by 3 bases, the J end by 8 bases, with 14 bases between. Germline V lookup: CDR1 KGHSH, CDR2 LQKENI. This CDR3 is CASSPVGEGDEQFF. CDR3 sequence (DNA): TGTGCCAGCTCACCGGTGGGGGAGGGGGATGAGCAGTTCTTC.

This chain uses TRBV6-1 with TRBJ1-5, with D possibly matching TRBD1 (6 bases). V gave up 1 base and J gave up 6 bases, with 13 bases separating them. Germline loops: CDR1 MNHNS, CDR2 SASEGT. This CDR3 has 15 residues. The CDR3 DNA follows: TGTGCCAGCAGTGAAGGTATGGGGGCGGGTCAGCCCCAGCATTTT. Protein product: CASSEGMGAGQPQHF.

The CDR3 here is CASSSRSGTGTYEQYF. The CDR3 bases are TGTGCCAGCAGCTCTAGGTCCGGGACAGGGACCTACGAGCAGTACTTC. The V gene is TRBV7-8, the J gene TRBJ2-7, with 9 bases that match TRBD1. The V and J ends lost 4 bases and 2 bases, in that order; junction bases with no gene match: 9. Germline-derived CDR1 and CDR2 are SGHVS and FQNEAQ. The CDR3 loop spans 16 amino acids. The variable domain in full, with the rest retrieved from reference TRBV7-8 and TRBJ2-7, is GAGVSQSPRYKVAKRGQDVALRCDPISGHVSLFWYQQALGQGPEFLTYFQNEAQLDKSGLPSDRFFAERPEGSVSTLKIQRTQQEDSAVYLCASSSRSGTGTYEQYFGPGTRLTVT.

The chain couples TRBV18 to TRBJ2-1, with TRBD2 matching 9 bases. Trimming at V came to 3 bases and at J to 5 bases, leaving 17 bases not matched to a gene. The germline CDR1 and CDR2 sequences are KGHSH and LQKENI. The CDR3 runs 19 residues. CDR3 bases: TGTGCCAGCTCACCTCATCCTCCCTCTAGCGGGAAGAATAACAATGAGCAGTTCTTC. It specifies CASSPHPPSSGKNNNEQFF.

V usage is TRBV7-8 and J usage is TRBJ1-1; tentative D call: TRBD1 (5 bases). CDR1 and CDR2 from the germline V gene are SGHVS and FQNEAQ. Trimming stripped 1 base from V and 6 bases from J, with 12 bases between. The CDR3 loop spans 14 amino acids. The DNA of the CDR3 is TGTGCCAGCAGCTTAGGGGGGTCCGTGCCTGAAGCTTTCTTT. It is translated as CASSLGGSVPEAFF.

This chain links TRBV18 with TRBJ2-2; D gene ambiguous. CDR1 is KGHSH, CDR2 LQKENI, per germline. V was cut by 2 bases and J by 1 base, with 14 bases left in between. The CDR3 spans 17 residues. CDR3 in DNA: TGTGCCAGCTCACCAAGTTCTGGACGGCAGAACACCGGGGAGCTGTTTTTT. Protein product: CASSPSSGRQNTGELFF. Drawing the rest from reference TRBV18 and TRBJ2-2, the complete variable domain is NAGVMQNPRHLVRRRGQEARLRCSPMKGHSHVYWYRQLPEEGLKFMVYLQKENIIDESGMPKERFSAEFPKEGPSILRIQQVVRGDSAAYFCASSPSSGRQNTGELFFGEGSRLTVL.

The chain employs TRBV24-1 and TRBJ1-5; D possibly corresponds to TRBD1 (5 bases). V was shortened by 2 bases and J by 5 bases, with 9 bases between the two germline ends. This CDR3 has 14 amino acids. CDR1 is KGHDR and CDR2 is SFDVKD in the germline V gene. CDR3 sequence: CATSDYRSDQPQHF. CDR3 bases: TGTGCCACCAGTGATTACAGGAGTGATCAGCCCCAGCATTTT.

V and J are TRBV7-8 and TRBJ2-2; D gene uncertain. The V and J ends lost 2 bases and 6 bases respectively, with 19 bases between them. CDR3 length: 17 amino acids. The germline V gene encodes CDR1 SGHVS and CDR2 FQNEAQ. The CDR3 bases are TGTGCCAGCAGCTTATATCCCAAAGCAGGTTCCGCCGGGGAGCTGTTTTTT. Protein product: CASSLYPKAGSAGELFF. The full variable domain, rest sourced from reference TRBV7-8 and TRBJ2-2, is GAGVSQSPRYKVAKRGQDVALRCDPISGHVSLFWYQQALGQGPEFLTYFQNEAQLDKSGLPSDRFFAERPEGSVSTLKIQRTQQEDSAVYLCASSLYPKAGSAGELFFGEGSRLTVL.

This chain joins TRBV4-2 and TRBJ1-6; D might be TRBD1 (6 bases). Trimming removed 1 base from V and 6 bases from J, with 7 bases in between. Germline V gene lookup returns CDR1 LGHNA and CDR2 YNFKEQ. The CDR3 extends over 14 amino acids. CDR3 amino acids: CASSQGTANSPLHF. In DNA, the CDR3 is TGTGCCAGCAGCCAAGGGACAGCTAATTCACCCCTCCACTTT.

This chain connects TRBV5-1 to TRBJ2-7, with TRBD1 identical over 9 bases. Germline values: CDR1 SGHRS, CDR2 YFSETQ. The CDR3 spans 15 residues. V trimming: 0 bases; J trimming: 4 bases; junction bases outside the gene matches: 5. The CDR3 is CASSLGQGVEYEQYF. The DNA for the CDR3 is TGCGCCAGCAGCTTGGGACAGGGGGTGGAGTACGAGCAGTACTTC.

This chain links TRBV25-1 with TRBJ1-2; a weak D match, TRBD1 (6 bases). CDR3 length equals 17 residues. The ends were cut back, 0 bases at V and 6 bases at J, with 20 bases in the middle. CDR1 is MGHDK, CDR2 SYGVNS, per germline. CDR3 sequence: CASSEYGGLGWNNGYTF. In DNA form, the CDR3 reads TGTGCCAGCAGTGAATACGGGGGGCTAGGGTGGAATAATGGCTACACCTTC.

This chain links TRBV11-3 with TRBJ2-1; 12 bases line up with TRBD2. The CDR3 has 18 residues. V lost 5 bases and J lost 8; bases outside the gene matches: 16. The V gene's germline CDR1 is SGHNT and CDR2 YENEEA. The CDR3 bases are TGTGCCAGCAGCCTCCGGACTAGCGGGAAGGGGGTACAACATGAGCAGTTCTTC. Translating gives CASSLRTSGKGVQHEQFF. The whole variable domain, remainder taken from reference TRBV11-3 and TRBJ2-1, is EAGVVQSPRYKIIEKKQPVAFWCNPISGHNTLYWYLQNLGQGPELLIRYENEEAVDDSQLPKDRFSAERLKGVDSTLKIQPAELGDSAVYLCASSLRTSGKGVQHEQFFGPGTRLTVL.

The gene calls are TRBV5-4 and TRBJ2-1; the D is unclear. V was cut by 1 base and J by 9 bases, with 8 bases left in between. Germline V gene lookup returns CDR1 SGHNT and CDR2 YYREEE (reference sequence). This CDR3 contains 12 residues. CDR3 sequence (DNA): TGTGCCAGCAGCTTGACTGCAGGTGAGCAGTTCTTC. Translation: CASSLTAGEQFF.

CDR3 bases: TGTGCCAGTAGTCTCGATGGACCGGGACTAGCGGGAGTTTACTCCTACGAGCAGTACTTC. Protein product: CASSLDGPGLAGVYSYEQYF. The V gene is TRBV19, the J gene TRBJ2-7, with 14 positions matching TRBD2. Germline V gives CDR1 LNHDA, CDR2 SQIVND (reference sequence). CDR3 length equals 20 residues. V shed 5 bases, J shed 0 bases, and the junction held 15 bases outside the gene matches.

The chain recombines TRBV9 with TRBJ2-7, with D possibly being TRBD2 (6 bases). The CDR3 runs to 12 residues. CDR1 is SGDLS and CDR2 is YYNGEE in the germline V gene. The germline V and J ends were trimmed by 3 bases and 7 bases, with 11 bases remaining between them. CDR3 sequence: CASSAEGGEQYF. CDR3 sequence (DNA): TGTGCCAGCAGCGCCGAGGGAGGAGAGCAGTACTTC.

V gene TRBV5-8 combines with J gene TRBJ2-5; D may be TRBD1 (6 bases). The V and J ends lost 5 bases and 4 bases respectively, with 21 bases between them. The CDR3 length is 16 residues. CDR1 is SGHTS and CDR2 is YDEGEE in the germline V gene. For the CDR3, the DNA is TGTGCCAGCAGTAGGGGCCGGGACACCTTAGGAGAGACCCAGTACTTC. It yields the protein CASSRGRDTLGETQYF.

The V and J genes are TRBV5-5 and TRBJ1-4; tentatively, D is TRBD1 (6 bases). The germline CDR1 and CDR2 sequences are SGHKS and YYEKEE (reference sequence). V shed 6 bases and J shed 10 bases, with 22 bases lying between them. The CDR3 contains 15 residues. The CDR3 DNA follows: TGTGCCAGCACCAGCGGGGGCCCCTTAGAAGGAAAACTGTTTTTT. It yields the protein CASTSGGPLEGKLFF.

This clone was seen once. The chain joins TRBV5-6 to TRBJ2-3; D not certain. Germline V gives CDR1 SGHDT, CDR2 YYEEEE. The CDR3 length is 13 residues. Trimming took 0 bases from V and 3 from J, leaving 5 bases between them. CDR3 sequence: CASSLASTDTQYF. CDR3 bases: TGTGCCAGCAGCTTGGCTAGTACAGATACGCAGTATTTT. Variable domain in full (rest from reference TRBV5-6 and TRBJ2-3): DAGVTQSPTHLIKTRGQQVTLRCSPKSGHDTVSWYQQALGQGPQFIFQYYEEEERQRGNFPDRFSGHQFPNYSSELNVNALLLGDSALYLCASSLASTDTQYFGPGTRLTVL.

In this sample, this clone turned up a few times. The chain's CDR3 is CASSHGRTGKREQYF. CDR3 DNA: TGTGCCAGCAGCCACGGCCGGACAGGGAAGAGGGAGCAGTACTTC. V is TRBV11-3 and J is TRBJ2-7; 8 nucleotides align to TRBD1. V shed 5 bases, J shed 7 bases, and the junction held 13 bases outside the gene matches. Germline CDR1 SGHNT, CDR2 YENEEA. There are 15 residues in the CDR3.

This clone was seen once. The V call is TRBV6-1, the J call TRBJ1-2; no clear D gene. Germline V lookup: CDR1 MNHNS, CDR2 SASEGT. This CDR3 has 12 amino acids. Trimming pared 2 bases from V and 5 bases from J, leaving 6 bases between. CDR3 loop: CASSESRYGYTF. DNA of the CDR3: TGTGCCAGCAGTGAATCCCGGTATGGCTACACCTTC.